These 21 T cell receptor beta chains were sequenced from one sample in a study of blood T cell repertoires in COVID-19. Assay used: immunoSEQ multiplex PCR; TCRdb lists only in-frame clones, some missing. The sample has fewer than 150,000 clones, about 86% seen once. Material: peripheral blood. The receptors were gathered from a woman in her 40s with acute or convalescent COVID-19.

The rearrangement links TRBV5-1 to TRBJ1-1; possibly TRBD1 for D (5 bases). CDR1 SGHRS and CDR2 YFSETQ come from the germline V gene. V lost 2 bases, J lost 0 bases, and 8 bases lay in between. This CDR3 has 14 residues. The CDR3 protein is CASSFGRVNTEAFF. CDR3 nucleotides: TGCGCCAGCAGCTTCGGCAGGGTGAACACTGAAGCTTTCTTT. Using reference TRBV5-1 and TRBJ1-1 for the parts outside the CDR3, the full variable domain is KAGVTQTPRYLIKTRGQQVTLSCSPISGHRSVSWYQQTPGQGLQFLFEYFSETQRNKGNFPGRFSGRQFSNSRSEMNVSTLELGDSALYLCASSFGRVNTEAFFGQGTRLTVV.

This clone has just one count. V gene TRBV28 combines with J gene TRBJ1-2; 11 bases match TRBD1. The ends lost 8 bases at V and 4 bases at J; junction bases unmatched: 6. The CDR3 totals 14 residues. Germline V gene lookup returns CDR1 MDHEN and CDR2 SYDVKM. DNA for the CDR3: TGTGCCAGCGCGGGGGACAGGGGGTTCTATGGCTACACCTTC. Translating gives CASAGDRGFYGYTF.

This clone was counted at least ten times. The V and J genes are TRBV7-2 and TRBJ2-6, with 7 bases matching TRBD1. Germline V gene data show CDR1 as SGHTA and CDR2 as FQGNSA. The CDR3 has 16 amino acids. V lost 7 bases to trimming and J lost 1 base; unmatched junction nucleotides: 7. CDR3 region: CASTTGLGSGANVLTF. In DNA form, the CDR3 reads TGTGCCAGCACGACAGGGTTAGGATCTGGGGCCAACGTCCTGACTTTC.

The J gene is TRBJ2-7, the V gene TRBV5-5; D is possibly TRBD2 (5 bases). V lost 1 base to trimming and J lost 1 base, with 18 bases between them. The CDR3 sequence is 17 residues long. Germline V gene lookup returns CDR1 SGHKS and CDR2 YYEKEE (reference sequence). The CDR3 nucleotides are TGTGCCAGCAGCTTGTTCACCCGTACTAGAAGTTCCTACGAGCAGTACTTC. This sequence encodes CASSLFTRTRSSYEQYF.

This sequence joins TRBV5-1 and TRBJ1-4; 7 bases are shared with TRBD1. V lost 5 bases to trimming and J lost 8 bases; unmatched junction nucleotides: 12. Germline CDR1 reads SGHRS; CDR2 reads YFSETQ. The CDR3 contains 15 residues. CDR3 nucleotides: TGCGCCAGCAGTCGAGGAGGGACAGTCGACGAAAAACTGTTTTTT. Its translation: CASSRGGTVDEKLFF.

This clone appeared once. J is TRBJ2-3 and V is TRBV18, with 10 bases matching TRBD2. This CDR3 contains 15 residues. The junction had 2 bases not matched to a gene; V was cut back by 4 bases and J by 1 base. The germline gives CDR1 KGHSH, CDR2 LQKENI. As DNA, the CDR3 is TGTGCCAGCTCACTCGGACTAGCGGGCACAGATACGCAGTATTTT. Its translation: CASSLGLAGTDTQYF.

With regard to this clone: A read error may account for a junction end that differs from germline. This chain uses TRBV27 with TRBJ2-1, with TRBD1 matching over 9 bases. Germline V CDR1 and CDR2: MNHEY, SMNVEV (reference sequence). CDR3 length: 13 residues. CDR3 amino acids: CATSATGGDEQFF. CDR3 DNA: TGTGCCACCAGTGCAACAGGGGGCGATGAGCAGTTCTTC.

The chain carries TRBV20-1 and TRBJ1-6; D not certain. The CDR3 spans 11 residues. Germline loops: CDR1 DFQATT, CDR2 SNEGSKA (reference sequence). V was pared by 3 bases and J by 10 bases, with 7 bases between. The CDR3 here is CSASGESPLHF. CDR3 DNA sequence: TGCAGTGCTAGCGGGGAGTCACCCCTCCACTTT.

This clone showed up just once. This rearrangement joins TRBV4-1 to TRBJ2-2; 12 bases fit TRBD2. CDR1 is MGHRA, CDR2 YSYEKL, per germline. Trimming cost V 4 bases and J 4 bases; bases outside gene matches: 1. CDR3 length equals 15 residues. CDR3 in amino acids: CASSPGLAGTGELFF. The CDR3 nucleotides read TGCGCCAGCAGCCCGGGACTAGCGGGCACCGGGGAGCTGTTTTTT.

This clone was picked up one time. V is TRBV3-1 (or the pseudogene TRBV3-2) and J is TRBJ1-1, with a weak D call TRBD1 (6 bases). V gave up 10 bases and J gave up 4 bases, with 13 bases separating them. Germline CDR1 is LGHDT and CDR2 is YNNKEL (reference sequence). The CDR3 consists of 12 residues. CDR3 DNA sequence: TGTGCCACCCGTAAAGGGGGCACTGAAGCTTTCTTT. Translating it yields CATRKGGTEAFF.

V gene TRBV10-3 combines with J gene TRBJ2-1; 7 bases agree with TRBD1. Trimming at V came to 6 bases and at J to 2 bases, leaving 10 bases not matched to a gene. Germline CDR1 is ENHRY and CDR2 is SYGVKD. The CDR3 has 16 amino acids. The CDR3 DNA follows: TGTGCCATCAGAGTAGGGACAGACCTTACCTACAATGAGCAGTTCTTC. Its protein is CAIRVGTDLTYNEQFF.

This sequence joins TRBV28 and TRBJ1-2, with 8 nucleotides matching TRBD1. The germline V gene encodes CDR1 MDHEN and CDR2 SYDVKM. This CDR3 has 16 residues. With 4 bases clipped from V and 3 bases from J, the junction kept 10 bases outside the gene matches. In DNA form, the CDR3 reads TGTGCCAGCAGTTCTCTGGACAGGGAGTTCCACTATGGCTACACCTTC. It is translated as CASSSLDREFHYGYTF.

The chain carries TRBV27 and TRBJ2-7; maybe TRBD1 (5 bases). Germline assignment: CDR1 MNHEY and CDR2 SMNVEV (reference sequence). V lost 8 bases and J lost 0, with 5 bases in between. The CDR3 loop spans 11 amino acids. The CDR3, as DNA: TGTGCCAGCGACAGCTCCTACGAGCAGTACTTC. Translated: CASDSSYEQYF.

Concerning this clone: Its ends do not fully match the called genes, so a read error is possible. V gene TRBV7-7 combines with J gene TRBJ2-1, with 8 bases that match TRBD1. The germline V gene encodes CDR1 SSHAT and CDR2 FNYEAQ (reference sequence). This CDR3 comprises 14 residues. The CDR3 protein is CASSIGQGSNEQFF. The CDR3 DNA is TGTGCTAGCAGCATCGGACAGGGTTCGAATGAGCAGTTCTTC.

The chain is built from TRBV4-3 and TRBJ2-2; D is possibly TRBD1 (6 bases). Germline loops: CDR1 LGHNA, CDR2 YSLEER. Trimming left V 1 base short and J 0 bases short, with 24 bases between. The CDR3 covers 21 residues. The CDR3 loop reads CASSQVLQDSSQFANTGELFF. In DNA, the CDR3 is TGCGCCAGCAGCCAAGTCCTACAGGACAGCTCTCAGTTCGCGAACACCGGGGAGCTGTTTTTT.

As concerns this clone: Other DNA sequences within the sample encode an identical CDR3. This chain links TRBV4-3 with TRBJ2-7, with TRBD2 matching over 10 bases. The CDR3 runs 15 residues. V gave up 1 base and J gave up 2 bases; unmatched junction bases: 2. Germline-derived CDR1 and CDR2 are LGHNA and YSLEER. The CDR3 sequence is CASSQGLAGAYEQYF. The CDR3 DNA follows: TGCGCCAGCAGCCAAGGTCTAGCGGGGGCCTACGAGCAGTACTTC.

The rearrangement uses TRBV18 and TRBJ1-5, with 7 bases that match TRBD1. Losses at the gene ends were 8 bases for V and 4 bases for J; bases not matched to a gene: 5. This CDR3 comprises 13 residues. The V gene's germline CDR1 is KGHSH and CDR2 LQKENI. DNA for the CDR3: TGTGCCAGCCAAGGGACAGTTAATCAGCCCCAGCATTTT. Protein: CASQGTVNQPQHF.

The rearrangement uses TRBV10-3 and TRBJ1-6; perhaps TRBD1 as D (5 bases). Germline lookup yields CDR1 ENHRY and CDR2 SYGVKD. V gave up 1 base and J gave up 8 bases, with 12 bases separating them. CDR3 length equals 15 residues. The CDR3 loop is CAISEFRVADSPLHF. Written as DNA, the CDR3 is TGTGCCATCAGTGAGTTCAGGGTTGCGGATTCACCCCTCCACTTT.

CDR3 bases: TGTGCCAGCTCACCGAGACAGGGGAGTTTTGACACTGAAGCTTTCTTT. Translating it yields CASSPRQGSFDTEAFF. The gene calls are TRBV18 and TRBJ1-1; 8 positions agree with TRBD1. The V and J ends lost 3 bases and 3 bases, in that order; junction bases with no gene match: 9. The CDR3 runs 16 residues. Germline V gene data show CDR1 as KGHSH and CDR2 as LQKENI.

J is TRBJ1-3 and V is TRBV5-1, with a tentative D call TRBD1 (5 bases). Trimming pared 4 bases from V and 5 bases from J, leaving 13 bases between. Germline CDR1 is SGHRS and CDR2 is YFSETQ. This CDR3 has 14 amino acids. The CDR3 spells CASSLQGGRNTIYF. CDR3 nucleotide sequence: TGCGCCAGCAGCCTCCAGGGCGGGAGAAACACCATATATTTT.

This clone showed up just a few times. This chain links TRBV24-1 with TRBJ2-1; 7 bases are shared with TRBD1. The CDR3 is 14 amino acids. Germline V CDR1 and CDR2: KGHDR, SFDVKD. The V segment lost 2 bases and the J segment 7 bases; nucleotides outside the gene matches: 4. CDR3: CATSDWKGANEQFF. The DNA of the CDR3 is TGTGCCACCAGTGATTGGAAGGGGGCAAATGAGCAGTTCTTC.